Following are 20 T cell receptor beta chains from one sample sequenced in a study of cytotoxic CD8 clonotypes in ibrutinib-treated CLL (dated by TCRdb to the early 2020s). The intended sense of this specimen's time point label: 20 to 25 months on ibrutinib. The method behind the library was the immunoSEQ multiplex PCR assay. The immuneACCESS repertoire file appears here via TCRdb, limited to in-frame rearrangements. These files lack a portion of the clones; in checked studies, under half of the deficit traces to unresolved V genes, and the cause of the others is not known. This sample comprises some 130,000 clones, 70% to 90% of them detected only once. Around 2.1% of the sample rests with the top ten. Sequenced here: PBMCs, sampled after 24 months of ibrutinib treatment. The receptors were gathered from a human donor with chronic lymphocytic leukemia.

The J gene is TRBJ2-1, the V gene TRBV11-2; 10 bases are shared with TRBD2. The ends lost 2 bases at V and 3 bases at J; junction bases unmatched: 1. Germline CDR1 is SGHAT and CDR2 is FQNNGV. The CDR3 is 15 amino acids. The CDR3 DNA sequence: TGTGCCAGCAGCTTAATAGCGGGGGGCTACAATGAGCAGTTCTTC. It specifies CASSLIAGGYNEQFF.

V and J are TRBV18 and TRBJ2-7; D is unclear. CDR1 and CDR2 from the germline V gene are KGHSH and LQKENI. Trimming stripped 5 bases from V and 2 bases from J, with 7 bases between. The CDR3 covers 12 residues. CDR3 in amino acids: CASSTVPYEQYF. The CDR3 region has the DNA TGTGCCAGCTCAACCGTCCCCTACGAGCAGTACTTC.

In DNA form, the CDR3 reads TGTGCCAGCAGTTTGGTAGCGCAAGAGACCCAGTACTTC. Translated: CASSLVAQETQYF. The chain employs TRBV28 and TRBJ2-5, with D maybe TRBD2 (5 bases). V was cut by 3 bases and J by 2 bases, with 7 bases left in between. The CDR3 loop spans 13 amino acids. The germline V gene encodes CDR1 MDHEN and CDR2 SYDVKM. Together with reference TRBV28 and TRBJ2-5, the CDR3 gives the full variable domain: DVKVTQSSRYLVKRTGEKVFLECVQDMDHENMFWYRQDPGLGLRLIYFSYDVKMKEKGDIPEGYSVSREKKERFSLILESASTNQTSMYLCASSLVAQETQYFGPGTRLLVL.

The chain combines TRBV7-2 with TRBJ2-3; D tentatively fits TRBD1 or TRBD2 (5 bases each). V was clipped by 5 bases and J by 1 base, with 13 bases between them. The germline CDR1 and CDR2 sequences are SGHTA and FQGNSA. The length of the CDR3 is 15 residues. DNA for the CDR3: TGTGCCAGCAGCAAGCAGGGACCGCGCACAGATACGCAGTATTTT. Translating it yields CASSKQGPRTDTQYF. The full variable domain, rest sourced from reference TRBV7-2 and TRBJ2-3, is GAGVSQSPSNKVTEKGKDVELRCDPISGHTALYWYRQSLGQGLEFLIYFQGNSAPDKSGLPSDRFSAERTGGSVSTLTIQRTQQEDSAVYLCASSKQGPRTDTQYFGPGTRLTVL.

The V gene is TRBV30, the J gene TRBJ1-1; no definite D call. Germline V gives CDR1 GTSNPN, CDR2 SVGIG (reference sequence). This CDR3 is built from 12 residues. V was cut by 0 bases and J by 5 bases, with 7 bases left in between. DNA of the CDR3: TGTGCCTGGAGTGTACGTTGGACTGAAGCTTTCTTT. Protein product: CAWSVRWTEAFF.

The chain employs TRBV4-2 and TRBJ1-1; 10 bases line up with TRBD1. Trimming cost V 0 bases and J 3 bases; bases outside gene matches: 10. Germline CDR1 reads LGHNA; CDR2 reads YNFKEQ. This CDR3 has 18 amino acids. The CDR3 coding sequence is TGTGCCAGCAGCCAAGATTTCAGACAGGGGGCTAGCCACACTGAAGCTTTCTTT. Encoded protein: CASSQDFRQGASHTEAFF.

In its sample, this clone was seen a few times. The gene calls are TRBV28 and TRBJ1-1; 7 bases line up with TRBD1. CDR1 and CDR2 (germline): MDHEN, SYDVKM. Trimming took 6 bases from V and 7 from J; bases not matched to a gene: 14. This CDR3 spans 15 amino acids. This CDR3 is CASRRAGGRLNEAFF. CDR3 DNA sequence: TGTGCCAGCAGGCGAGCAGGGGGTCGGCTTAATGAAGCTTTCTTT.

This chain links TRBV7-2 with TRBJ2-7, with D perhaps TRBD1 or TRBD2 (5 bases each). Germline CDR1 reads SGHTA; CDR2 reads FQGNSA. This CDR3 is built from 14 residues. With 4 bases removed from V and 2 bases from J, the gap between germline ends came to 12 bases. The chain's CDR3 is CASSYRDGTYEQYF. CDR3 DNA: TGTGCCAGCAGCTACCGGGACGGAACCTACGAGCAGTACTTC.

This chain links TRBV7-8 with TRBJ2-2; 9 nucleotides line up with TRBD1. The V gene end was trimmed by 6 bases and the J gene end by 5 bases; junction bases not matched to a gene: 10. CDR1 and CDR2 (germline): SGHVS, FQNEAQ. This CDR3 spans 16 amino acids. The CDR3 here is CASSPQGASRTGELFF. CDR3 nucleotides: TGTGCCAGCAGTCCACAGGGGGCCTCGCGGACCGGGGAGCTGTTTTTT.

The chain employs TRBV7-2 and TRBJ2-2, with D possibly being TRBD2 (6 bases). Trimming shortened V by 0 bases and J by 10 bases, and 12 bases separated the two germline ends. This CDR3 is 14 amino acids long. The germline gives CDR1 SGHTA, CDR2 FQGNSA. The DNA of the CDR3 is TGTGCCAGCAGCTTAGCGCTGGGGGGAGAGGAGCTGTTTTTT. This translates into CASSLALGGEELFF.

This clone was detected once. The chain joins TRBV7-2 to TRBJ1-5; TRBD1 matches at 7 bases. V lost 5 bases to trimming and J lost 1 base; unmatched junction nucleotides: 5. From germline, CDR1 is SGHTA and CDR2 FQGNSA. The CDR3 extends over 15 amino acids. CDR3 sequence reads: CASSPQTGSNQPQHF. The CDR3 region has the DNA TGTGCCAGCAGCCCCCAGACAGGGAGCAATCAGCCCCAGCATTTT.

This chain joins TRBV20-1 and TRBJ2-5, with D uncertain. Trimming removed 5 bases from V and 2 bases from J, with 6 bases in between. Germline CDR1 reads DFQATT; CDR2 reads SNEGSKA (reference sequence). CDR3 length equals 11 residues. The chain's CDR3 is CSAWAQETQYF. In DNA form, the CDR3 reads TGCAGTGCTTGGGCGCAAGAGACCCAGTACTTC.

The genes are TRBV5-1 and TRBJ2-7, with 10 positions matching TRBD1. Trimming at V came to 4 bases and at J to 7 bases, leaving 2 bases not matched to a gene. The germline V gene has CDR1 SGHRS and CDR2 YFSETQ. The CDR3 totals 12 residues. For the CDR3, the DNA is TGCGCCAGCAGCCGGACAGGGGGTGAGCAGTACTTC. Amino acids: CASSRTGGEQYF.

The rearrangement links TRBV19 to TRBJ1-4; D may be TRBD1 (5 bases). Trimming removed 7 bases at V and 3 bases at J, with 21 bases between. This CDR3 contains 17 residues. Germline lookup yields CDR1 LNHDA and CDR2 SQIVND (reference sequence). CDR3 in DNA: TGTGCCAGTAACCCTCAAAGACGACAGAACGCTAATGAAAAACTGTTTTTT. It yields the protein CASNPQRRQNANEKLFF.

CDR3 sequence: CASSTGGGLGLDTQYF. In nucleotides, the CDR3 is TGTGCCAGCAGCACCGGCGGGGGACTAGGATTAGATACGCAGTATTTT. The rearrangement links TRBV7-2 to TRBJ2-3; 8 bases fit TRBD2. Germline V gives CDR1 SGHTA, CDR2 FQGNSA. The CDR3 is 16 amino acids. J gave up 5 bases and V 5 bases, and 12 bases lay outside the gene matches.

This chain joins TRBV2 and TRBJ1-4; a possible D gene is TRBD1 (6 bases). Germline V gene lookup returns CDR1 SNHLY and CDR2 FYNNEI. Between the trimmed V and J ends, which lost 4 bases and 0 bases, there was a span of 15 bases. This CDR3 contains 17 residues. The CDR3 nucleotides are TGTGCCAGCAGTGCGCGGGGTCCAGGGGCAACTAATGAAAAACTGTTTTTT. Residues: CASSARGPGATNEKLFF.

The rearrangement uses TRBV28 and TRBJ1-2, with D uncertain. The V end was cut by 6 bases, the J end by 0 bases, with 11 bases between. The CDR3 is 14 residues long. Germline V gene sequence: CDR1 MDHEN, CDR2 SYDVKM. The CDR3 region has the DNA TGTGCCAGCAGAACAGCCGAGACTAACTATGGCTACACCTTC. The encoded protein is CASRTAETNYGYTF.

J is TRBJ2-7 and V is TRBV5-4, with 7 positions matching TRBD1. Germline V gives CDR1 SGHNT, CDR2 YYREEE (reference sequence). The CDR3 has 15 residues. After removal of 3 bases from V and 6 bases from J, the junction contained 12 bases not matched to a gene. Here the CDR3 reads CASSSAGTASVEQYF. The CDR3 DNA is TGTGCCAGCAGCTCCGCCGGGACAGCGTCCGTCGAGCAGTACTTC.

The chain couples TRBV5-1 to TRBJ2-7; 9 positions match TRBD1. CDR3 length: 14 residues. V was clipped by 4 bases and J by 1 base; unmatched bases: 3. Germline lookup yields CDR1 SGHRS and CDR2 YFSETQ. The CDR3 DNA follows: TGCGCCAGCAGCGACGGGACAGGGTCCTACGAGCAGTACTTC. This gives the protein CASSDGTGSYEQYF.

The chain couples TRBV6-5 to TRBJ2-1; 8 bases line up with TRBD2. Germline lookup yields CDR1 MNHEY and CDR2 SVGAGI. The CDR3 totals 15 residues. The J segment lost 4 bases and the V segment lost 7 bases, leaving 9 bases of the junction unmatched. The CDR3 sequence is CASTSGGLPYNEQFF. CDR3 sequence (DNA): TGTGCCAGCACCTCGGGGGGGCTTCCGTACAATGAGCAGTTCTTC.